Below, 14 T cell receptor beta chains from the same sample are listed, as sequenced in a study of read filtering for tumor transcriptome and immune sequencing. This library used around 0.4 ug RNA and molecular barcoded adaptors spanning alpha/delta and beta/gamma chains. In TCRdb, the reads were re-called with MiXCR into one record per CDR3 protein. The data contain 20,000 to 25,000 distinct CDR3 sequences, 20% to 25% of them singletons. Sequencing input: a population of CD138-negative cells sorted from bone marrow. The receptors originated from a donor over 35 with multiple myeloma.

This clonotype showed up many times. This rearrangement joins TRBV2 to TRBJ2-2; TRBD2 matches at 9 bases. CDR1 and CDR2 from the germline V gene are SNHLY and FYNNEI. The junction had 4 bases not matched to a gene; V was cut back by 4 bases and J by 4 bases. The CDR3 is 15 amino acids. CDR3 in DNA: TGTGCCAGCAGTGCGGGCGGGAGGGCCACCGGGGAGCTGTTTTTT. Its protein is CASSAGGRATGELFF.

In the case of this clonotype: An end of the junction does not agree with germline; a read error may underlie this. The V and J genes are TRBV20-1 and TRBJ2-1; 15 positions agree with TRBD2. CDR1 is DFQATT, CDR2 SNEGSKA, per germline (reference sequence). The CDR3 is made up of 14 amino acids. The DNA for the CDR3 is TGCAGTACTAGGCGGACTAGCGGGAGGGATGATCAGTTCTTC. It yields the protein CSTRRTSGRDDQFF.

This clonotype appeared many times. This CDR3 reads CASSVNSGDTEAFF. DNA for the CDR3: TGTGCCAGCAGCGTAAACAGTGGGGACACTGAAGCTTTCTTT. The chain couples TRBV9 to TRBJ1-1; D unclear. Trimming stripped 1 base from V and 3 bases from J, with 10 bases between. The length of the CDR3 is 14 residues. The germline V gene encodes CDR1 SGDLS and CDR2 YYNGEE.

In its sample, this clonotype was seen many times. This chain links TRBV19 with TRBJ2-1; D uncertain. The V end lost 3 bases, the J end lost 0 bases, and 9 bases lay between the germline ends. The CDR3 loop spans 15 amino acids. Germline V CDR1 and CDR2: LNHDA, SQIVND (reference sequence). For the CDR3, the DNA is TGTGCCAGTAGTATCGCCCACAACTCCTACAATGAGCAGTTCTTC. This sequence encodes CASSIAHNSYNEQFF.

This clonotype was observed at least ten times. The chain joins TRBV11-2 to TRBJ2-7; D ambiguous. CDR3 size: 14 residues. The germline CDR1 and CDR2 sequences are SGHAT and FQNNGV. V was cut by 1 base and J by 2 bases, with 9 bases left in between. This chain's CDR3 is CASSLVTLPYEQYF. CDR3 bases: TGTGCCAGCAGCTTAGTGACACTCCCCTACGAGCAGTACTTC.

Many counts were recorded for this clonotype. V is TRBV29-1 and J is TRBJ2-3; TRBD2 aligns across 11 bases. The CDR3 extends over 18 amino acids. V was clipped by 4 bases and J by 0 bases; unmatched bases: 12. CDR1 is SQVTM, CDR2 ANQGSEA, per germline. CDR3: CSVANLAGGLLSTDTQYF. The CDR3 DNA follows: TGCAGCGTTGCCAACTTAGCGGGAGGGCTTTTAAGCACAGATACGCAGTATTTT.

In its sample, this clonotype was seen once. A read error is possible here, since a much larger clone lies one base away. Without the conserved terminal phenylalanine or tryptophan, this CDR3 likely stems from a read error. The V call is TRBV7-6, the J call TRBJ2-7; D possibly corresponds to TRBD2 (6 bases). V was pared by 1 base and J by 5 bases, with 6 bases between. Germline V gene lookup returns CDR1 SGHVS and CDR2 FNYEAQ. CDR3 length: 12 amino acids. The CDR3 nucleotides read TGTGCCAGCAGCTTAGTAGCGGACGAGCAGTACTCC. Translation gives CASSLVADEQYS.

The V gene is TRBV29-1, the J gene TRBJ2-6; D perhaps matches TRBD1 (6 bases). Trimming left V 3 bases short and J 0 bases short, with 12 bases between. CDR1 is SQVTM and CDR2 is ANQGSEA in the germline V gene. This CDR3 region has 16 residues. The CDR3 DNA reads TGCAGCGTTGAGGGACATCCGAGCTCTGGGGCCAACGTCCTGACTTTC. Protein product: CSVEGHPSSGANVLTF.

This clonotype was recorded many times. The genes are TRBV7-8 and TRBJ2-7; TRBD2 is a possible D gene (6 bases). Per the germline V gene, CDR1 is SGHVS and CDR2 is FQNEAQ. The CDR3 totals 13 residues. Trimming took 6 bases from V and 6 from J, leaving 15 bases between them. The DNA of the CDR3 is TGTGCCAGCAGACGCGGGACCGCGAGCGAGCAGTACTTC. It specifies CASRRGTASEQYF.

This clonotype was seen many times. The J gene is TRBJ1-6, the V gene TRBV28; D unresolved. The germline gives CDR1 MDHEN, CDR2 SYDVKM. Trimming took 7 bases from V and 5 from J, leaving 12 bases between them. This CDR3 region has 14 residues. The CDR3 nucleotides are TGTGCCAGCACCTCGGTTGGGGATAATTCACCCCTCCACTTT. Translated: CASTSVGDNSPLHF.

The table lists this clonotype with many counts. V is TRBV19 and J is TRBJ2-1; 8 positions match TRBD2. V lost 1 base to trimming and J lost 12 bases; unmatched junction nucleotides: 5. This CDR3 contains 13 residues. Germline CDR1 and CDR2: LNHDA and SQIVND (reference sequence). The CDR3: CASSIAGGPGQFF. CDR3 nucleotide sequence: TGTGCCAGTAGTATAGCGGGAGGGCCGGGGCAGTTCTTC.

This clonotype has a count of ten or more. The chain uses TRBV25-1 and TRBJ2-6; D perhaps matches TRBD1 (5 bases). Trimming took 2 bases from V and 2 from J, leaving 7 bases between them. This CDR3 has 15 residues. Per the germline V gene, CDR1 is MGHDK and CDR2 is SYGVNS. CDR3 region: CASSEQGAGANVLTF. The CDR3 region has the DNA TGTGCCAGCAGTGAACAGGGTGCTGGGGCCAACGTCCTGACTTTC.

Many counts were recorded for this clonotype. The chain couples TRBV6-6 to TRBJ2-2, with TRBD2 identical over 10 bases. V was clipped by 1 base and J by 7 bases; unmatched bases: 3. The CDR3 is 15 residues long. The germline gives CDR1 MNHNY, CDR2 SVGAGI (reference sequence). This CDR3 is CASSYWGLAFGELFF. The CDR3 nucleotides read TGTGCCAGCAGTTACTGGGGACTAGCGTTCGGGGAGCTGTTTTTT.

This clonotype was detected many times. One end of the junction varies from germline; a read error may be responsible. The V gene is TRBV7-6, the J gene TRBJ1-1, with D possibly TRBD1 on 5 matching bases. CDR3 size: 13 residues. Germline CDR1 reads SGHVS; CDR2 reads FNYEAQ. CDR3 residues: CASSLGGDTEAFF. The CDR3 nucleotides read TGTGCCAGTAGCTTAGGAGGGGACACTGAAGCTTTCTTT.